Given below is one T cell receptor beta chain in context. Its target is not known. Carried by the TCR beta cDNA libraries were unique molecular identifiers. T cells numbering about 0.9 to 11 million yielded 450,000 to 500,000 cDNA molecules. TCRdb processed the PCR reads anew with MiXCR; each CDR3 protein has one entry. The sample records about 460,000 distinct CDR3 sequences, 45% being singletons. These data belong to a study of post-analysis software for immune sequencing data. Background on the study: Secondary progressive, relapsing-remitting and progressive-relapsing multiple sclerosis were among the included disease courses.

Overall study findings and caveats: There was significantly lower normalized Chao1 diversity in multiple sclerosis patients than in controls. Batch-mates among the samples co-clustered strongly by F measure.

Material: blood. The receptor was derived from a girl under 18 with multiple sclerosis.

CDR3 sequence (DNA): TGTGCCAGCATGGCAGTTTATCACTATGGCTACACCTTC. Translating it yields CASMAVYHYGYTF. The gene calls are TRBV6-6 and TRBJ1-2; D ambiguous. The CDR3 extends over 13 amino acids. Germline assignment: CDR1 MNHNY and CDR2 SVGAGI (reference sequence). V was cut by 7 bases and J by 3 bases, with 12 bases left in between.